The present T cell receptor beta chain was sequenced within a study of blood T cells in healthy people across ages. A second PCR, run for about 6 to 11 cycles, used a sample-barcoded 5' primer plus a J-beta primer mix. A template-switch adaptor with 12 random nucleotides tagged each cDNA molecule. TCRdb re-called the 5' RACE reads with MiXCR, one entry per CDR3 protein. The table shows over a million distinct CDR3 sequences, with approximately 59% occurring only once. Notes on the study in general: Both naive CD4+ cell counts and diversity were greater in long-lived donors than in aged donors. Those diversity estimates obtained from one million T cells were thought to be underestimates.

Germline V gene lookup returns CDR1 MNHNS and CDR2 SASEGT. The CDR3 runs 14 residues. Trimming removed 1 base from V and 7 bases from J, with 10 bases in between. A note on this clonotype: Its antigen remains unidentified.

Individuals who donated were healthy Caucasians from Russia aged about 6 to 95. Specimen: blood. The chain recombines TRBV6-1 with TRBJ1-4; perhaps TRBD1 as D (6 bases). The origin of this receptor is a man aged 18 to 30 in good health. CDR3 protein: CASSEVGTLEKLFF. The DNA for the CDR3 is TGTGCCAGCAGTGAAGTCGGGACACTTGAAAAACTGTTTTTT.